Listed below are T cell receptor beta chains from one sample, sequenced in a study of OX40 agonist ivuxolimab in advanced cancers. Clones were read by immunoSEQ multiplex PCR, and TCRdb kept only the in-frame ones, dropping some. This sample yields 70,000 to 95,000 clones, of which around 94% are seen a single time; about 10% belongs to the top ten. The sequencing used CD4+ or CD8+ T cells sorted from blood, collected in a trial of the OX40 agonist ivuxolimab. All receptors come from an adult with an advanced solid tumor such as melanoma, head and neck, liver or kidney cancer. Both conserved end residues are part of each CDR3. A D gene is named only where the DNA matches it firmly. For some rows the clone size is stated as once, few or many, or as a class when expanded; others skip it.

v_call	clone_size	d_call	j_call	cdr3_aa	cdr3_nt
TRBV28	NA	NA	TRBJ2-3	CASSLWFINASTDTQYF	TGTGCCAGCAGTTTATGGTTTATAAACGCTAGCACAGATACGCAGTATTTT
TRBV19	NA	NA	TRBJ1-5	CASSIVAGDQPQHF	TGTGCCAGTAGTATAGTGGCGGGGGATCAGCCCCAGCATTTT
TRBV6-1	NA	NA	TRBJ2-3	CASSGMLPGSTDTQYF	TGTGCCAGCAGTGGAATGCTCCCGGGAAGCACAGATACGCAGTATTTT
TRBV2	NA	NA	TRBJ2-4	CASSELARAKNIQYF	TGTGCCAGCAGTGAACTAGCCAGGGCCAAAAACATTCAGTACTTC
TRBV27	NA	NA	TRBJ2-1	CASRAIHEQFF	TGTGCCAGCCGAGCCATCCATGAGCAGTTCTTC
TRBV7-9	NA	NA	TRBJ2-7	CASSPVGDYEQYF	TGTGCCAGCAGCCCCGTAGGGGACTACGAGCAGTACTTC
TRBV27	NA	NA	TRBJ2-3	CASSLLNRVSTDTQYF	TGTGCCAGCAGTTTATTGAACAGGGTGAGCACAGATACGCAGTATTTT
TRBV14	once	TRBD1	TRBJ2-3	CASSQGQGIDTQYF	TGTGCCAGCAGCCAGGGACAGGGAATAGATACGCAGTATTTT
TRBV4-3	NA	NA	TRBJ2-1	CASSQSRGTINEQFF	TGCGCCAGCAGCCAGTCGAGGGGGACCATCAATGAGCAGTTCTTC
TRBV9	NA	NA	TRBJ2-3	CASSYGREYTDTQYF	TGTGCCAGCAGCTATGGACGAGAATACACAGATACGCAGTATTTT
TRBV4-2	NA	TRBD1	TRBJ1-2	CASSQGTGLYGYTF	TGTGCCAGCAGCCAGGGGACAGGGCTCTATGGCTACACCTTC
TRBV4-3	NA	TRBD2	TRBJ2-1	CASSQEVLAGGSEQFF	TGCGCCAGCAGCCAAGAAGTATTGGCGGGAGGGAGTGAGCAGTTCTTC
TRBV2	NA	NA	TRBJ2-5	CASLRGPQETQYF	TGTGCCAGCTTGCGGGGGCCCCAAGAGACCCAGTACTTC
TRBV15	NA	NA	TRBJ2-3	CATSREETGTDTQYF	TGTGCCACCAGCAGAGAGGAAACAGGAACAGATACGCAGTATTTT
TRBV27	few	NA	TRBJ2-1	CASSSRGPYNEQFF	TGTGCCAGCAGTTCTAGGGGCCCTTACAATGAGCAGTTCTTC
TRBV5-5	once	NA	TRBJ1-2	CASSGRGDAYGYTF	TGTGCCAGCAGTGGACGGGGGGACGCCTATGGCTACACCTTC
TRBV9	once	NA	TRBJ1-1	CASSAIGGEAFF	TGTGCCAGCAGCGCCATAGGGGGTGAAGCTTTCTTT
TRBV19	NA	NA	TRBJ2-5	CASSTRQLQETQYF	TGTGCCAGTAGTACCCGACAGCTCCAAGAGACCCAGTACTTC
TRBV5-1	NA	TRBD1	TRBJ1-2	CASSLGQGADGYTF	TGCGCCAGCAGCTTGGGACAGGGGGCTGATGGCTACACCTTC
TRBV2	few	NA	TRBJ2-1	CAIVGTDSFNNEQFF	TGTGCCATCGTAGGGACGGACTCTTTCAACAATGAGCAGTTCTTC
TRBV7-6	NA	TRBD1	TRBJ2-5	CASSLGNRGQVEETQYF	TGTGCCAGCAGCTTAGGGAACAGGGGGCAGGTAGAGGAGACCCAGTACTTC
TRBV6-5	NA	TRBD2	TRBJ2-7	CASTGTSGYSYEQYF	TGTGCCAGCACCGGGACTAGCGGGTACTCCTACGAGCAGTACTTC
TRBV10-3	NA	NA	TRBJ2-7	CAITEDGKGEYF	TGTGCCATCACAGAAGACGGGAAAGGGGAGTACTTC
TRBV7-9	NA	NA	TRBJ2-7	CASSPGSFYEQYF	TGTGCCAGCAGCCCCGGGTCCTTCTACGAGCAGTACTTC
TRBV19	NA	TRBD1	TRBJ2-7	CASSIRDRESYEQYF	TGTGCCAGTAGTATCCGGGACAGGGAGTCCTACGAGCAGTACTTC
TRBV2	NA	NA	TRBJ1-4	CASSDLHRNNEKLFF	TGTGCCAGCAGTGACCTACACAGGAATAATGAAAAACTGTTTTTT
TRBV4-3	NA	NA	TRBJ2-7	CASSQSLRGYEQYF	TGCGCCAGCAGCCAAAGCTTACGGGGTTACGAGCAGTACTTC
TRBV9	NA	TRBD1	TRBJ1-2	CASSLGQGRRYTF	TGTGCCAGCAGCCTCGGACAGGGAAGGCGCTACACCTTC
TRBV6-1	NA	TRBD2	TRBJ2-1	CASRTLAGANNEQFF	TGTGCCAGCAGGACTCTAGCGGGAGCAAACAATGAGCAGTTCTTC
TRBV28	NA	NA	TRBJ1-2	CASSLGGVYGYTF	TGTGCCAGCAGTTTAGGTGGTGTCTATGGCTACACCTTC
TRBV5-6	NA	NA	TRBJ1-2	CASSLIQGPNYGYTF	TGTGCCAGCAGCTTGATTCAGGGGCCTAACTATGGCTACACCTTC